This TCR beta chain was captured in a study of T cell responses to AZD1222 COVID-19 vaccine. The data were produced by immunoSEQ multiplex PCR, yet TCRdb's version contains in-frame clones alone and is incomplete. The repertoire consists of 130,000 or so clones, with about nine tenths occurring once and the leading ten covering roughly 6%. The TCR comes from an adult in good health. Material: peripheral blood, obtained on day 0 of AZD1222 vaccination.

The CDR3 nucleotides are TGTGCCAGCAGCGCTATAGATGGGCGGGACTTGTACAATGAGCAGTTCTTC. Its protein is CASSAIDGRDLYNEQFF. The chain links TRBV14 to TRBJ2-1, with D tentatively TRBD2 (6 bases). This CDR3 has 17 amino acids. The ends were cut back, 5 bases at V and 4 bases at J, with 21 bases in the middle. Germline V gives CDR1 SGHDN, CDR2 FVKESK.